One and the same sample provided the 9 T cell receptor beta chains below, sequenced in a study of blood T cell repertoires in COVID-19. Profiled with immunoSEQ multiplex PCR; TCRdb holds only in-frame clones, not every one. This sample has about 250,000 clones; around 89% occur once, and the top ten carry 8% to 10%. The source material was PBMCs or T cells enriched from blood (not recorded which). The receptors originated from a man aged 40-55 years who had recovered from COVID-19.

This chain links TRBV19 with TRBJ2-3; D gene unclear. Germline V lookup: CDR1 LNHDA, CDR2 SQIVND (reference sequence). V was shortened by 0 bases and J by 0 bases, with 10 bases between the two germline ends. This CDR3 has 16 residues. CDR3 loop: CASSIERLVSTDTQYF. The CDR3 nucleotides read TGTGCCAGTAGTATAGAAAGACTCGTAAGCACAGATACGCAGTATTTT. The whole variable domain, remainder taken from reference TRBV19 and TRBJ2-3, is DGGITQSPKYLFRKEGQNVTLSCEQNLNHDAMYWYRQDPGQGLRLIYYSQIVNDFQKGDIAEGYSVSREKKESFPLTVTSAQKNPTAFYLCASSIERLVSTDTQYFGPGTRLTVL.

This clone was counted only a few times. The J gene is TRBJ1-2, the V gene TRBV11-3; D might be TRBD1 (6 bases). This CDR3 is built from 15 residues. Trimming cost V 5 bases and J 2 bases, with 15 bases left between them. In germline, CDR1 is SGHNT, CDR2 YENEEA. CDR3 DNA: TGTGCCAGCAGCGACGGGCTGGGGGCGAACTATGGCTACACCTTC. Amino acid sequence: CASSDGLGANYGYTF. The full variable domain, its missing parts supplied by reference TRBV11-3 and TRBJ1-2, is EAGVVQSPRYKIIEKKQPVAFWCNPISGHNTLYWYLQNLGQGPELLIRYENEEAVDDSQLPKDRFSAERLKGVDSTLKIQPAELGDSAVYLCASSDGLGANYGYTFGSGTRLTVV.

The genes are TRBV5-6 and TRBJ2-2, with a weak D call TRBD2 (6 bases). V shed 2 bases and J shed 5 bases, with 19 bases lying between them. CDR1 is SGHDT and CDR2 is YYEEEE in the germline V gene. This CDR3 has 17 residues. The CDR3 loop reads CASSFEGLARGTGELFF. CDR3 DNA sequence: TGTGCCAGCAGCTTTGAGGGTCTAGCGCGAGGGACCGGGGAGCTGTTTTTT.

The rearrangement uses TRBV19 and TRBJ2-1; TRBD1 aligns across 7 bases. This CDR3 region has 16 residues. With 5 bases clipped from V and 0 bases from J, the junction kept 7 bases outside the gene matches. Germline V gene lookup returns CDR1 LNHDA and CDR2 SQIVND (reference sequence). This CDR3 reads CASSRQGLDSYNEQFF. The CDR3 DNA is TGTGCCAGTAGTCGACAGGGATTGGACTCCTACAATGAGCAGTTCTTC.

The chain couples TRBV23-1 to TRBJ1-3; weak D call: TRBD1 (5 bases). TRBV23-1 is classed as an ORF, of uncertain function. The V gene lost 5 bases and the J gene lost 0 bases, with 11 bases spanning the gap. The CDR3 contains 15 residues. CDR3 sequence (DNA): TGCGCCAGCAGTGATACAGGCTCCTCTGGAAACACCATATATTTT. It translates to CASSDTGSSGNTIYF.

CDR3 sequence: CASSLQGLRSPLHF. The DNA of the CDR3 is TGCGCCAGCAGCTTGCAAGGACTGCGTTCACCCCTCCACTTT. V gene TRBV5-1 combines with J gene TRBJ1-6; D not resolved. V gave up 1 base and J gave up 9 bases, with 11 bases separating them. The CDR3 length is 14 residues. Germline-derived CDR1 and CDR2 are SGHRS and YFSETQ.

The V and J genes are TRBV27 and TRBJ2-6; D uncertain. V lost 5 bases and J lost 0, with 8 bases in between. Germline V gene sequence: CDR1 MNHEY, CDR2 SMNVEV (reference sequence). The CDR3 length is 15 residues. The CDR3 here is CASSPISSGANVLTF. The CDR3 region has the DNA TGTGCCAGCAGTCCCATCAGCTCTGGGGCCAACGTCCTGACTTTC.

V gene TRBV28 combines with J gene TRBJ2-7, with 9 bases identical to TRBD2. J was trimmed by 7 bases and V by 5 bases; bases with no gene match: 6. Germline assignment: CDR1 MDHEN and CDR2 SYDVKM. CDR3 size: 13 residues. The CDR3 loop reads CASSAPGLAEQYF. DNA of the CDR3: TGTGCCAGCAGTGCACCGGGACTAGCTGAGCAGTACTTC.

This chain joins TRBV6-5 and TRBJ1-6; D ambiguous. The CDR3 has 16 amino acids. Looked up from germline, CDR1 is MNHEY and CDR2 is SVGAGI. Trimming stripped 4 bases from V and 1 base from J, with 11 bases between. As DNA, the CDR3 is TGTGCCAGCAGTTCCTTCAGGTTTTCCTATAATTCACCCCTCCACTTT. Its protein is CASSSFRFSYNSPLHF.